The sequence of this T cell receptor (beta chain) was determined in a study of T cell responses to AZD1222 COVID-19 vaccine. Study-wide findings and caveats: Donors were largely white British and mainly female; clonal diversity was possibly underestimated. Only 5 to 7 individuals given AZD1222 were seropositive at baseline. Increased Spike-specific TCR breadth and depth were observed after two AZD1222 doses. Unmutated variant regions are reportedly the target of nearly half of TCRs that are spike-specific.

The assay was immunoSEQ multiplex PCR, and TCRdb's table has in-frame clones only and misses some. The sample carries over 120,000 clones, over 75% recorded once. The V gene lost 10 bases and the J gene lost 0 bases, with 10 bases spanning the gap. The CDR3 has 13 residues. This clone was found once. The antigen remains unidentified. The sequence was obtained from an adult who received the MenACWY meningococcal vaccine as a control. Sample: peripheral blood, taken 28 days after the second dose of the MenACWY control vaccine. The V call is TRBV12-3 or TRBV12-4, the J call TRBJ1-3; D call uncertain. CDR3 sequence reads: CAISFLSGNTIYF. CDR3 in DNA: TGTGCCATCTCTTTTCTCTCTGGAAACACCATATATTTT.